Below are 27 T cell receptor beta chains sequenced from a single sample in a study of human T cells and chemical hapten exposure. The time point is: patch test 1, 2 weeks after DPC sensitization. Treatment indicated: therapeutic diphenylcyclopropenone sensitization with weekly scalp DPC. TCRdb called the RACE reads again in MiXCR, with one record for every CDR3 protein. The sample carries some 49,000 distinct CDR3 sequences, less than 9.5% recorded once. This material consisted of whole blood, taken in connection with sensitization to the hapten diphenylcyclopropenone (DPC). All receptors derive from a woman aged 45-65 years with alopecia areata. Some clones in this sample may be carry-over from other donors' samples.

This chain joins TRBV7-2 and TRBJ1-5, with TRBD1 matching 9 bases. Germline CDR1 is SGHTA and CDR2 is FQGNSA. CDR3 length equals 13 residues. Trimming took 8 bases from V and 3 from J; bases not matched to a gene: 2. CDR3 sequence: CASGQGNNQPQHF. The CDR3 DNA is TGTGCCAGCGGACAGGGGAACAATCAGCCCCAGCATTTT. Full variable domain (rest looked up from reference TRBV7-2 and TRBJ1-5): GAGVSQSPSNKVTEKGKDVELRCDPISGHTALYWYRQSLGQGLEFLIYFQGNSAPDKSGLPSDRFSAERTGGSVSTLTIQRTQQEDSAVYLCASGQGNNQPQHFGDGTRLSIL.

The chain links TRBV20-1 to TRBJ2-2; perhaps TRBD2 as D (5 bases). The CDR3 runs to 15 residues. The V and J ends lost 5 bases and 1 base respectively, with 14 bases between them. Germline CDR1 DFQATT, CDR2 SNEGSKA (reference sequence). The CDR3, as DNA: TGCAGTGCTGCCAAGGTTGAGGGGAACACCGGGGAGCTGTTTTTT. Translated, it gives CSAAKVEGNTGELFF.

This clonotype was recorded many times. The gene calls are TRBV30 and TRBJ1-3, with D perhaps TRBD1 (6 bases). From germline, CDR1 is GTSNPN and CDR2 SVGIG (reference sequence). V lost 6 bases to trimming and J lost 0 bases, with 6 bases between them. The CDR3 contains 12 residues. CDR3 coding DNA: TGTGCCTGCAGGGGCTCTGGAAACACCATATATTTT. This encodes CACRGSGNTIYF. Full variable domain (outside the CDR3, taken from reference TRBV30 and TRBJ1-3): SQTIHQWPATLVQPVGSPLSLECTVEGTSNPNLYWYRQAAGRGLQLLFYSVGIGQISSEVPQNLSASRPQDRQFILSSKKLLLSDSGFYLCACRGSGNTIYFGEGSWLTVV.

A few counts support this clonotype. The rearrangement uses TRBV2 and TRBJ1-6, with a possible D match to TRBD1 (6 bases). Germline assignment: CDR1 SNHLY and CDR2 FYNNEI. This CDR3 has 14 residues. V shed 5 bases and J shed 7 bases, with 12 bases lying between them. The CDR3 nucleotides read TGTGCCAGCAGTAGGGGGGTATCGAATTCACCCCTCCACTTT. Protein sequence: CASSRGVSNSPLHF.

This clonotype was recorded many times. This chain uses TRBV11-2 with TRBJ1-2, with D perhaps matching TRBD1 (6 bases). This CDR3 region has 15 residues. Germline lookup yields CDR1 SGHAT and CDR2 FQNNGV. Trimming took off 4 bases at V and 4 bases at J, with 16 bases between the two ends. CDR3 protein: CASSSLRGGFYGYTF. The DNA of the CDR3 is TGTGCCAGCAGCTCCCTTAGGGGGGGCTTCTATGGCTACACCTTC.

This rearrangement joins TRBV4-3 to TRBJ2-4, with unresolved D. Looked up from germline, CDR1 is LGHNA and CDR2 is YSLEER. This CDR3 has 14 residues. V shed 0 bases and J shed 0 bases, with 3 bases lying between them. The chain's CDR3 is CASSQELAKNIQYF. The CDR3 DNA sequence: TGCGCCAGCAGCCAAGAGCTAGCCAAAAACATTCAGTACTTC.

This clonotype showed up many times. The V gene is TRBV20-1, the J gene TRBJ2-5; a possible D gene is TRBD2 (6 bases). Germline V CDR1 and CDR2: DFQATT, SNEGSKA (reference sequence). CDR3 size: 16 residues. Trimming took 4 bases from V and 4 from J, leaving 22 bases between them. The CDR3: CSATGVELGEAETQYF. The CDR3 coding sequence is TGCAGTGCTACGGGGGTTGAGCTTGGTGAGGCAGAGACCCAGTACTTC.

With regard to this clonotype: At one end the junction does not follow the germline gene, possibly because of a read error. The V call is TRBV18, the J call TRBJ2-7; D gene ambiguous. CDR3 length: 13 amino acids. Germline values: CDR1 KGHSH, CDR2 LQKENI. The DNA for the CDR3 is TGTGTCAGCTCAAGCGCCGAGTCCTACGAGCAGTACTTC. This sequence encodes CVSSSAESYEQYF.

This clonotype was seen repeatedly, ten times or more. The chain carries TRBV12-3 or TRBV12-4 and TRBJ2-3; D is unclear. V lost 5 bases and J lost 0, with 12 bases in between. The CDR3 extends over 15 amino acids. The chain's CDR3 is CASSPDFTSTDTQYF. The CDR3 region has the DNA TGTGCCAGCAGTCCAGACTTTACTAGCACAGATACGCAGTATTTT.

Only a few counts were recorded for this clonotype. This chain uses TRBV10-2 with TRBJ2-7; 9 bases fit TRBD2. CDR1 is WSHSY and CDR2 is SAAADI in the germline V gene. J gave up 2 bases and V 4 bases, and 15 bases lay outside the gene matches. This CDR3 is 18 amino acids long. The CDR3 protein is CASSARLQTSGTTYEQYF. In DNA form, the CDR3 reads TGCGCCAGCAGTGCCCGCCTCCAGACTAGCGGCACAACCTACGAGCAGTACTTC.

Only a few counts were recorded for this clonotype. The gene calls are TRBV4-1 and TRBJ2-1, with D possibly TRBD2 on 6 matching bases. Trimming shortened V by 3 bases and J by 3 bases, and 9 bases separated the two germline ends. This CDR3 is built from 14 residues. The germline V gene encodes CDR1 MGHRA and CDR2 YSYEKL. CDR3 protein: CASSHSGDYNEQFF. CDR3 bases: TGCGCCAGCAGCCATAGCGGAGACTACAATGAGCAGTTCTTC.

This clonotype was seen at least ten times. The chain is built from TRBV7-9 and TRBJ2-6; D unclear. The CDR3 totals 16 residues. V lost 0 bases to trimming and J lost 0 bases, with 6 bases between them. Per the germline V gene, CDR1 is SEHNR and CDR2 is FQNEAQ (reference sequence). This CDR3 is CASSLALRSGANVLTF. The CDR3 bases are TGTGCCAGCAGCTTAGCGCTCCGCTCTGGGGCCAACGTCCTGACTTTC. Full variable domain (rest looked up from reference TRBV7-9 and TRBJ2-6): DTGVSQNPRHKITKRGQNVTFRCDPISEHNRLYWYRQTLGQGPEFLTYFQNEAQLEKSRLLSDRFSAERPKGSFSTLEIQRTEQGDSAMYLCASSLALRSGANVLTFGAGSRLTVL.

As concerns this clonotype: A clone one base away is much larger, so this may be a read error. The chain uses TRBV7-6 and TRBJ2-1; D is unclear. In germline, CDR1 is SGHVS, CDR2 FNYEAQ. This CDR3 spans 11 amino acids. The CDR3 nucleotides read TGTGTCAGCAGCCGATACAATGAGCAGTTCTTC. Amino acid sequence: CVSSRYNEQFF.

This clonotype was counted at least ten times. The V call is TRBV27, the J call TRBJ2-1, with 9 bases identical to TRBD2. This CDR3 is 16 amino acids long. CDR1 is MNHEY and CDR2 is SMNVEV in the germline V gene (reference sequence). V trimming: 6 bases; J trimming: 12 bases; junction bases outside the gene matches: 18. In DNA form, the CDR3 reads TGTGCCAGCAGGGGGGCGGCGGGAGGGCCCAGTTCGGCGCAGTTCTTC. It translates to CASRGAAGGPSSAQFF.

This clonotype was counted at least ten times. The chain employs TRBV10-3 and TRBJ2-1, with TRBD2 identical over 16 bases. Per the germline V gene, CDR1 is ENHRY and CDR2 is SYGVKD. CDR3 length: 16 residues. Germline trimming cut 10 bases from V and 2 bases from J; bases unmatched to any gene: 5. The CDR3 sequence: CATGTSGRGTYNEQFF. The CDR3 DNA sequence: TGTGCCACAGGGACTAGCGGGAGGGGGACCTACAATGAGCAGTTCTTC.

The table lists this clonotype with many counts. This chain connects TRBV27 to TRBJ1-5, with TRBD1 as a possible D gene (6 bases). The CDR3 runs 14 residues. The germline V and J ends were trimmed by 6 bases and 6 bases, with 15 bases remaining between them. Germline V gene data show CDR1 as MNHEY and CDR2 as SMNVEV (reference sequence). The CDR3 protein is CASRGHSKGQPQHF. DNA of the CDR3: TGTGCCAGCAGGGGACATAGTAAAGGTCAGCCCCAGCATTTT.

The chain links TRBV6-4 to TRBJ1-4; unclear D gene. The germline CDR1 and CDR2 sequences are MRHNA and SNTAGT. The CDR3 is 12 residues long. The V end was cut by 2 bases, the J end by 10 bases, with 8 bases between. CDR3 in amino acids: CASSDDGRKLFF. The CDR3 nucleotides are TGTGCCAGCAGTGACGATGGGAGAAAACTGTTTTTT.

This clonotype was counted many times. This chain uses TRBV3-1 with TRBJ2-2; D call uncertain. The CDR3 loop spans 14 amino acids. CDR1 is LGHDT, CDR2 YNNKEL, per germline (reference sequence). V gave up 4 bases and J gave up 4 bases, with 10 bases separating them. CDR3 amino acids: CASSLGVVTGELFF. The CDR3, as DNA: TGTGCCAGCAGCCTTGGAGTGGTCACCGGGGAGCTGTTTTTT.

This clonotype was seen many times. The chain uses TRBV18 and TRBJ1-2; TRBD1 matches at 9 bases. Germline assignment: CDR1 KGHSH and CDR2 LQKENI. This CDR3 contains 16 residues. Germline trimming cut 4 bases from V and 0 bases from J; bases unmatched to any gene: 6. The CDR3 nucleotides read TGTGCCAGCTCACTGGACAGGGGAGTTTCTAACTATGGCTACACCTTC. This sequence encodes CASSLDRGVSNYGYTF.

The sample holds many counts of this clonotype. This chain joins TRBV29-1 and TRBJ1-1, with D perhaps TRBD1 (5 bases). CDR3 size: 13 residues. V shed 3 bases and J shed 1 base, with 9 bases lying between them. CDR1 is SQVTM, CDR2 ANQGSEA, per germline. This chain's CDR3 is CSVEGTANTEAFF. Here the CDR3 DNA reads TGCAGCGTTGAGGGGACGGCGAACACTGAAGCTTTCTTT.

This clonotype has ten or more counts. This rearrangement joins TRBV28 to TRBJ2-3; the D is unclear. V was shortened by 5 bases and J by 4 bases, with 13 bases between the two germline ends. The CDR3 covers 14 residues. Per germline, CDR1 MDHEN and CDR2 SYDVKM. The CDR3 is CASSPIDPADTQYF. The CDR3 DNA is TGTGCCAGCAGTCCAATCGACCCAGCAGATACGCAGTATTTT.

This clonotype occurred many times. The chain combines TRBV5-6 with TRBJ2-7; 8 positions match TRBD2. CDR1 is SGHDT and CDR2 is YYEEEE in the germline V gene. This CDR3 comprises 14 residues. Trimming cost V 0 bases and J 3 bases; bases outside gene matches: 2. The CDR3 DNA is TGTGCCAGCAGCTTGGTTAGCGGGAACTACGAGCAGTACTTC. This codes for CASSLVSGNYEQYF.

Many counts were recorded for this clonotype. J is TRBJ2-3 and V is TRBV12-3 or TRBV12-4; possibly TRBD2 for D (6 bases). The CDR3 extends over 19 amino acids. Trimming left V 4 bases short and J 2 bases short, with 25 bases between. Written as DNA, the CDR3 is TGTGCCAGCAGTTCGGACTACACGAAAAATCCGGAGCTCACAGATACGCAGTATTTT. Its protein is CASSSDYTKNPELTDTQYF.

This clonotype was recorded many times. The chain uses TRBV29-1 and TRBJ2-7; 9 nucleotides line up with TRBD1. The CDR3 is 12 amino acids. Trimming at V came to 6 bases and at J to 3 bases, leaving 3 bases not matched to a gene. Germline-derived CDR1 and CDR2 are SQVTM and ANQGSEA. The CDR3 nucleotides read TGCAGCGTAGAGGACAGGGGCTACGAGCAGTACTTC. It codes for CSVEDRGYEQYF.

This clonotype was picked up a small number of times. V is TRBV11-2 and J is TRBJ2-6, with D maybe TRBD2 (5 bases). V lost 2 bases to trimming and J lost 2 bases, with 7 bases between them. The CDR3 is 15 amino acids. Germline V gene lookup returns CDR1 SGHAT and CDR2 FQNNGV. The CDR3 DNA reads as TGTGCCAGCAGCTTAACCGGGACTGGGGCCAACGTCCTGACTTTC. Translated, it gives CASSLTGTGANVLTF.

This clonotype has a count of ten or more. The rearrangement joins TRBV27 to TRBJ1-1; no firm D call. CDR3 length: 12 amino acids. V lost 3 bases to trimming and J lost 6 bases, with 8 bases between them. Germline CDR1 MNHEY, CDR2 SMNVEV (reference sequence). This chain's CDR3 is CASSFAGSEAFF. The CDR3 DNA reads TGTGCCAGCAGTTTTGCAGGCTCTGAAGCTTTCTTT.

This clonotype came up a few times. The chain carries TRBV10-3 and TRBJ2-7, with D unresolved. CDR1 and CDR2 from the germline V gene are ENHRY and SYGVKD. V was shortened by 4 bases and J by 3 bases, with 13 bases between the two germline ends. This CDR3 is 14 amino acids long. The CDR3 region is CAISVRERYYEQYF. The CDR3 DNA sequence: TGTGCCATCAGTGTGCGCGAGAGGTACTACGAGCAGTACTTC.